This TCR beta chain comes out of a study of T cells after yellow fever vaccination. Study summary: Fractions low in cell number were prepared with SMART-Seq v4 Ultra Low Input.

By 5'RACE template switching, TCR cDNA was produced, with a universal primer site and UMIs added in the process. TCRdb reanalysed the 5' RACE reads using MiXCR and keeps one entry per CDR3 protein. The sample records just over 300,000 distinct CDR3 sequences, around 3.6% being singletons. The sequence was collected from a man between 18 and 35 years old who received the YFV17D yellow fever vaccine. The sample in question was PBMCs, obtained on the day of the yellow fever booster vaccination.

This CDR3 is CASSLVPRTDTQYF. CDR3 DNA sequence: TGTGCCAGCAGCTTAGTCCCTAGAACGGATACGCAGTATTTT. The chain couples TRBV11-2 to TRBJ2-3; D ambiguous. Germline V lookup: CDR1 SGHAT, CDR2 FQNNGV. V lost 1 base and J 6 bases, leaving 11 bases between the germline ends. The CDR3 sequence is 14 residues long.